These 16 T cell receptor beta chains came from one sample sequenced in a study of long-term antiretroviral therapy in people with HIV. Runs used v3.0 of the immunoSEQ assay and were done at survey level. Produced via immunoSEQ multiplex PCR; TCRdb's table is partial and in-frame only. The repertoire holds under 20,000 clones, 60% to 80% seen once, with about 10% in the top ten. Sequences were derived from unsorted PBMCs, sampled 2.3 years after starting antiretroviral therapy. All receptors derive from a woman in her thirties or forties with HIV.

This chain uses TRBV27 with TRBJ2-1; 7 bases are a match to TRBD1. CDR1 is MNHEY and CDR2 is SMNVEV in the germline V gene (reference sequence). The CDR3 extends over 15 amino acids. V gave up 4 bases and J gave up 6 bases; unmatched junction bases: 9. Here the CDR3 DNA reads TGTGCCAGCAGTTCTCGGGGACAGAAAGTCAATGAGCAGTTCTTC. Amino acid sequence: CASSSRGQKVNEQFF.

The chain couples TRBV6-5 to TRBJ2-1, with no clear D. The CDR3 is made up of 14 amino acids. Trimming shortened V by 5 bases and J by 9 bases, and 17 bases separated the two germline ends. Germline V lookup: CDR1 MNHEY, CDR2 SVGAGI. The CDR3 nucleotides read TGTGCCAGCAGTCCTCACCCAAGATTTTCTGAGCAGTTCTTC. Its translation: CASSPHPRFSEQFF.

The rearrangement links TRBV4-2 to TRBJ1-1, with TRBD1 identical over 11 bases. Germline V gene data show CDR1 as LGHNA and CDR2 as YNFKEQ. V was pared by 6 bases and J by 4 bases, with 4 bases of the junction left unmatched. The CDR3 is made up of 14 amino acids. The CDR3 DNA follows: TGTGCCAGCAGGGACAGGGGGCAAGGCACTGAAGCTTTCTTT. It is translated as CASRDRGQGTEAFF.

The V call is TRBV5-1, the J call TRBJ2-2; a possible D gene is TRBD1 (6 bases). V was cut by 5 bases and J by 4 bases, with 6 bases left in between. CDR1 and CDR2 from the germline V gene are SGHRS and YFSETQ. The CDR3 extends over 12 amino acids. In nucleotides, the CDR3 is TGCGCCAGCAGGGACAGCACCGGGGAGCTGTTTTTT. Translation: CASRDSTGELFF.

The CDR3 is CASSLDGDYGYTF. CDR3 DNA sequence: TGTGCCAGCTCACTGGACGGGGACTATGGCTACACCTTC. The rearrangement joins TRBV18 to TRBJ1-2; D not certain. The CDR3 has 13 amino acids. In germline, CDR1 is KGHSH, CDR2 LQKENI. The ends were cut back, 4 bases at V and 3 bases at J, with 9 bases in the middle. The full variable domain, in which reference TRBV18 and TRBJ1-2 provide the parts outside the CDR3, is NAGVMQNPRHLVRRRGQEARLRCSPMKGHSHVYWYRQLPEEGLKFMVYLQKENIIDESGMPKERFSAEFPKEGPSILRIQQVVRGDSAAYFCASSLDGDYGYTFGSGTRLTVV.

The chain uses TRBV6-5 and TRBJ2-3; perhaps TRBD2 as D (5 bases). CDR3 size: 13 residues. Looked up from germline, CDR1 is MNHEY and CDR2 is SVGAGI. V was clipped by 5 bases and J by 6 bases, with 12 bases between them. For the CDR3, the DNA is TGTGCCAGCAGTCCACTAGGAGCGGATACGCAGTATTTT. It translates to CASSPLGADTQYF.

This sequence joins TRBV10-2 and TRBJ2-1; a weak D match, TRBD1 (5 bases). Germline V gene lookup returns CDR1 WSHSY and CDR2 SAAADI. This CDR3 spans 11 amino acids. V lost 7 bases, J lost 7 bases, and 8 bases lay in between. The CDR3: CASMHRNEQFF. The DNA of the CDR3 is TGCGCCAGCATGCACAGGAATGAGCAGTTCTTC.

This clone was seen a single time. The V call is TRBV4-2, the J call TRBJ1-1; TRBD1 might be the D (5 bases). The CDR3 is made up of 14 amino acids. Between the trimmed V and J ends, which lost 4 bases and 5 bases, there was a span of 14 bases. Germline CDR1 LGHNA, CDR2 YNFKEQ. The CDR3 nucleotides are TGTGCCAGCAGCCGACCCCAGGGTAAGACTGAAGCTTTCTTT. Translating it yields CASSRPQGKTEAFF.

This clone appeared a few times. V and J are TRBV30 and TRBJ1-2, with D possibly TRBD1 on 5 matching bases. Trimming cost V 3 bases and J 8 bases, with 16 bases left between them. Germline V lookup: CDR1 GTSNPN, CDR2 SVGIG (reference sequence). The CDR3 spans 13 residues. In DNA form, the CDR3 reads TGTGCCTGGAGAAGGGGCGCACGAGGCGGCTACACCTTC. It translates to CAWRRGARGGYTF.

The table lists this clone with a count of one. The J gene is TRBJ1-4, the V gene TRBV9, with D hard to call. CDR1 SGDLS and CDR2 YYNGEE come from the germline V gene. V dropped 0 bases and J dropped 5 bases, with 11 bases sitting between them. The CDR3 has 15 amino acids. CDR3 sequence: CASSVEERMNEKLFF. CDR3 bases: TGTGCCAGCAGCGTAGAGGAACGGATGAATGAAAAACTGTTTTTT.

The rearrangement joins TRBV4-2 to TRBJ1-1; a possible D gene is TRBD1 (5 bases). Germline lookup yields CDR1 LGHNA and CDR2 YNFKEQ. V was trimmed by 4 bases and J by 1 base, leaving 16 bases between them. This CDR3 is built from 16 residues. The CDR3 nucleotides read TGTGCCAGCAGCCCAAGAATGACAGCGGGGAACACTGAAGCTTTCTTT. This codes for CASSPRMTAGNTEAFF.

This sequence joins TRBV12-5 and TRBJ2-1; TRBD2 matches at 9 bases. The ends lost 7 bases at V and 2 bases at J; junction bases unmatched: 6. The CDR3 is made up of 15 amino acids. The germline CDR1 and CDR2 sequences are LGHNT and FRNRAP. The CDR3 nucleotides read TGTGCTAGTGACCTCAGCGGGAGGCCCTACAATGAGCAGTTCTTC. Translation gives CASDLSGRPYNEQFF.

This clone occurred a few times. The chain is built from TRBV5-1 and TRBJ2-7; D not certain. This CDR3 region has 14 residues. Trimming removed 0 bases from V and 4 bases from J, with 11 bases in between. From germline, CDR1 is SGHRS and CDR2 YFSETQ. CDR3 in DNA: TGCGCCAGCAGCTTGGCAGGTTCGACGTACGAGCAGTACTTC. It is translated as CASSLAGSTYEQYF.

The rearrangement joins TRBV11-2 to TRBJ2-2; weak D call: TRBD2 (6 bases). The CDR3 is made up of 16 amino acids. Germline V gene data show CDR1 as SGHAT and CDR2 as FQNNGV. V lost 3 bases, J lost 4 bases, and 15 bases lay in between. The CDR3 DNA reads as TGTGCCAGCAGCTTCTTGGAACTAGCTGGCACCGGGGAGCTGTTTTTT. It translates to CASSFLELAGTGELFF.

This rearrangement joins TRBV2 to TRBJ1-5; D unclear. Trimming pared 3 bases from V and 2 bases from J, leaving 20 bases between. Looked up from germline, CDR1 is SNHLY and CDR2 is FYNNEI. This CDR3 has 18 residues. CDR3 DNA sequence: TGTGCCAGCAGTGAGCGGAGTGTTGGAGGGTACGGCAATCAGCCCCAGCATTTT. Its translation: CASSERSVGGYGNQPQHF.

The chain combines TRBV30 with TRBJ2-3, with D uncertain. The CDR3 is 15 residues long. Looked up from germline, CDR1 is GTSNPN and CDR2 is SVGIG (reference sequence). The V gene lost 1 base and the J gene lost 0 bases, with 11 bases spanning the gap. The CDR3, as DNA: TGTGCCTGGAGTGAGGACGGATTTAGCACAGATACGCAGTATTTT. Translated, it gives CAWSEDGFSTDTQYF.